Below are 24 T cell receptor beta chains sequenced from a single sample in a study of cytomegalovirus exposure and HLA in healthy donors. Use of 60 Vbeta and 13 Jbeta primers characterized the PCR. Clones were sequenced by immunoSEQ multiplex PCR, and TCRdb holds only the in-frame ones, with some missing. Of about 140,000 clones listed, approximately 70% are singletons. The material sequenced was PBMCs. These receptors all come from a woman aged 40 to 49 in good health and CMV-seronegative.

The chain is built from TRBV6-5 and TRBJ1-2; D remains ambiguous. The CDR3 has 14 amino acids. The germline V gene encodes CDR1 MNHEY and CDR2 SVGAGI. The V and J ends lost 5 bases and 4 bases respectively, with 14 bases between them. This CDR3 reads CASSPAPRGYGYTF. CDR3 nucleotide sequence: TGTGCCAGCAGTCCCGCGCCCCGTGGCTATGGCTACACCTTC.

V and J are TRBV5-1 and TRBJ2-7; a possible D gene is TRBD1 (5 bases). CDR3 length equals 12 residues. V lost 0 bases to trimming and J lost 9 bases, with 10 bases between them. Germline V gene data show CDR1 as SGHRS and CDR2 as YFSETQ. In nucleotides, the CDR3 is TGCGCCAGCAGCTTGGACGACAGTAGGCAGTACTTC. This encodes CASSLDDSRQYF.

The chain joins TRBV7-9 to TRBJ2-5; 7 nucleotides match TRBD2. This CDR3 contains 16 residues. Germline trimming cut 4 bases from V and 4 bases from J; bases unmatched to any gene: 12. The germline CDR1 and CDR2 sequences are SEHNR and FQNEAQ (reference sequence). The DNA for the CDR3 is TGTGCCAGCAGCTCCGGACTAGTCGAAGGTCTAGAGACCCAGTACTTC. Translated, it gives CASSSGLVEGLETQYF.

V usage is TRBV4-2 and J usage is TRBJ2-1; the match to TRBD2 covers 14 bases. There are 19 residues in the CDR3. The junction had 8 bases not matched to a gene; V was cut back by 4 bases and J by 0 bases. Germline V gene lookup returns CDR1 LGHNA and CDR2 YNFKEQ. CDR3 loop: CASSPWTSGGSSSYNEQFF. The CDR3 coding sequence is TGTGCCAGCAGCCCTTGGACTAGCGGGGGGTCAAGCTCCTACAATGAGCAGTTCTTC.

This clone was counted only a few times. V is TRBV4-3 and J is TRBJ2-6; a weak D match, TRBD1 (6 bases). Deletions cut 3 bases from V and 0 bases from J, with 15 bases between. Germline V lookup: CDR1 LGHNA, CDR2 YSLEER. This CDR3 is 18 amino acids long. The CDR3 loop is CASSQGHTASSGANVLTF. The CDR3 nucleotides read TGCGCCAGCAGCCAGGGACATACCGCATCCTCTGGGGCCAACGTCCTGACTTTC.

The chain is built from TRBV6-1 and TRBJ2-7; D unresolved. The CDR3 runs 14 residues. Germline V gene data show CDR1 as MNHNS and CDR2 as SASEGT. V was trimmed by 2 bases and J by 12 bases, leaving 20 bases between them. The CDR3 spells CASSENEVADSRYV. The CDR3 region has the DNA TGTGCCAGCAGTGAAAATGAGGTTGCGGATTCTCGGTACGTC.

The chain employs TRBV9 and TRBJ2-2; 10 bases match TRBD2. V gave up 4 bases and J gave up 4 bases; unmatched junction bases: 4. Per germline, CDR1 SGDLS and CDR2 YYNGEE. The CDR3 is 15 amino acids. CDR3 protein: CASSTSGVVTGELFF. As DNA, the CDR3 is TGTGCCAGCAGCACTAGCGGGGTTGTCACCGGGGAGCTGTTTTTT.

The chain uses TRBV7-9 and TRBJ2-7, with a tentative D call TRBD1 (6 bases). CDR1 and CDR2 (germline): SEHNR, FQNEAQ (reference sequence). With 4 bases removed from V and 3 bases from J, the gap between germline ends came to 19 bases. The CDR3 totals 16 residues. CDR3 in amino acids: CASSSDPFLTGYEQYF. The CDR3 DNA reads TGTGCCAGCAGCTCCGACCCATTCCTGACAGGCTACGAGCAGTACTTC.

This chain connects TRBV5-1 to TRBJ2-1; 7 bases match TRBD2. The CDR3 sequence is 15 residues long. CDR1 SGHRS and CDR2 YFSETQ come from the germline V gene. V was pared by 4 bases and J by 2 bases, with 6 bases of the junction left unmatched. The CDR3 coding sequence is TGCGCCAGCAGCCCCGCGGGGGAGGCCTACAATGAGCAGTTCTTC. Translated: CASSPAGEAYNEQFF.

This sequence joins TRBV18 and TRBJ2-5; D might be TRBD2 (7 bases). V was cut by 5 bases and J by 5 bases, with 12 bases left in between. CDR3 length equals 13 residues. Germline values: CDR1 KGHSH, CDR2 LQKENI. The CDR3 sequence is CASSSGEGETQYF. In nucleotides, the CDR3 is TGTGCCAGCTCATCAGGGGAGGGGGAGACCCAGTACTTC.

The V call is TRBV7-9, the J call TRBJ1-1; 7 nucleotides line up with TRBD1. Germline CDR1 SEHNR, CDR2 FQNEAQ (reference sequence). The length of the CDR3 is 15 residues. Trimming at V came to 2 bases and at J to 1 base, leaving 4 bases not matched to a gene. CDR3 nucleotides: TGTGCCAGCAGCTTAAATCAGGGGGGGAACACTGAAGCTTTCTTT. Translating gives CASSLNQGGNTEAFF.

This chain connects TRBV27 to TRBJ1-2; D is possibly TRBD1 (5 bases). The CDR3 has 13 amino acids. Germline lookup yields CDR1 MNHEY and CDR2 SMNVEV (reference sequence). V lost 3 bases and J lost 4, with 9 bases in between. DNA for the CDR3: TGTGCCAGCAGTTTGCGGGGCGGCTATGGCTACACCTTC. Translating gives CASSLRGGYGYTF.

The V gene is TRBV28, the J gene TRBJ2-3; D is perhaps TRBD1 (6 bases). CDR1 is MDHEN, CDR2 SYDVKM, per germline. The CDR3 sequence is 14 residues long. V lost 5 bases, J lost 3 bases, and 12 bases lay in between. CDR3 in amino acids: CASSPGTSTDTQYF. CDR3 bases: TGTGCCAGCAGTCCTGGGACAAGTACAGATACGCAGTATTTT. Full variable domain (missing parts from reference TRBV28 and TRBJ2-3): DVKVTQSSRYLVKRTGEKVFLECVQDMDHENMFWYRQDPGLGLRLIYFSYDVKMKEKGDIPEGYSVSREKKERFSLILESASTNQTSMYLCASSPGTSTDTQYFGPGTRLTVL.

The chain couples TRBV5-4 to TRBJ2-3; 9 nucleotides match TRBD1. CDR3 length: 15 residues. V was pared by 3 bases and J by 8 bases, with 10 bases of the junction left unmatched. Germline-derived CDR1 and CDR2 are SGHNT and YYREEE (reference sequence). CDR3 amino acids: CASSYSGQGLSTQYF. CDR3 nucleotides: TGTGCCAGCAGCTACTCGGGACAGGGTCTCAGTACGCAGTATTTT.

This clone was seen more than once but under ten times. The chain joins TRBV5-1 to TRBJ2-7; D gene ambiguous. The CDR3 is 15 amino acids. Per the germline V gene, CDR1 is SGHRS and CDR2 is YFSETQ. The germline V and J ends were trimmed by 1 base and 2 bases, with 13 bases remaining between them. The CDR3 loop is CASSLYPGLTYEQYV. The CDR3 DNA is TGCGCCAGCAGCTTGTACCCAGGCCTTACCTACGAGCAGTACGTC.

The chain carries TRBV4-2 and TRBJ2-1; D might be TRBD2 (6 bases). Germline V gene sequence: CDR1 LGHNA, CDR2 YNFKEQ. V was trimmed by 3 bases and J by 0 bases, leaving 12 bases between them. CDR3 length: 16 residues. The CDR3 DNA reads TGTGCCAGCAGCCAGACGGGACTCCTCTCCTACAATGAGCAGTTCTTC. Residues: CASSQTGLLSYNEQFF.

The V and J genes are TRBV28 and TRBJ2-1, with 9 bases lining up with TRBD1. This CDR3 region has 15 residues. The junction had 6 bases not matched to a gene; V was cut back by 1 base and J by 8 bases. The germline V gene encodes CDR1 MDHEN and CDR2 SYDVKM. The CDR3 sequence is CASSLSGQGSDEQFF. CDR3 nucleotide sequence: TGTGCCAGCAGTTTATCGGGACAGGGATCCGATGAGCAGTTCTTC.

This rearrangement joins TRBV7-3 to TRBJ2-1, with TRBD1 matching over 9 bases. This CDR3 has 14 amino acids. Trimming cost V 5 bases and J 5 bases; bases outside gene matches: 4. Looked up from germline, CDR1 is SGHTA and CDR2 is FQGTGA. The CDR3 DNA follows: TGTGCCAGCAGCCCTGGGACAGGGAACAATGAGCAGTTCTTC. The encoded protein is CASSPGTGNNEQFF.

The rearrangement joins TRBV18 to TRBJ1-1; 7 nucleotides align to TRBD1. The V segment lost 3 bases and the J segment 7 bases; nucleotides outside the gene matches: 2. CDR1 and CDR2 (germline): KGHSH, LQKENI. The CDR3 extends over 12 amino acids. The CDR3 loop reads CASSPNRGEAFF. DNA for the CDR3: TGTGCCAGCTCACCCAACAGGGGTGAAGCTTTCTTT.

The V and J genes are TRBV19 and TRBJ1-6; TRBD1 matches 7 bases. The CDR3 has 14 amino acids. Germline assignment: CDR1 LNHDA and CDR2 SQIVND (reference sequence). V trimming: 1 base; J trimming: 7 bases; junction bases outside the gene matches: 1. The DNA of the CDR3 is TGTGCCAGTAGTATAGGGGGACAGAATTCACCCCTCCACTTT. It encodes CASSIGGQNSPLHF.

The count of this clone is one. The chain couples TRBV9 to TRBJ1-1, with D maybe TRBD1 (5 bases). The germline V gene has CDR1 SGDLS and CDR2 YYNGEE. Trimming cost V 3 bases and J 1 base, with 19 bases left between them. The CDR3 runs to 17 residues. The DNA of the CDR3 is TGTGCCAGCAGCGCTCTCCCGATGGGGGGGAAGAACACTGAAGCTTTCTTT. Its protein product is CASSALPMGGKNTEAFF.

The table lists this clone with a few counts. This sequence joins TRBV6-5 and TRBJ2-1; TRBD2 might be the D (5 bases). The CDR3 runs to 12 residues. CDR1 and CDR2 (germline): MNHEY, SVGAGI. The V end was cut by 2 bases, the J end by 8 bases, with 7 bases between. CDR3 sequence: CASSYAGDEQFF. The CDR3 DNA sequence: TGTGCCAGCAGTTACGCGGGCGATGAGCAGTTCTTC.

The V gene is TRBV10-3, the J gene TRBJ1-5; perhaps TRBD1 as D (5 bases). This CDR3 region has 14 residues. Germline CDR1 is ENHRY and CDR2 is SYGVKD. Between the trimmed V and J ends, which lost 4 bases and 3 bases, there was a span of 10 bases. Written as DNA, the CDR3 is TGTGCCATCAGTGGGGGGGTCGACAATCAGCCCCAGCATTTT. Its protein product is CAISGGVDNQPQHF.

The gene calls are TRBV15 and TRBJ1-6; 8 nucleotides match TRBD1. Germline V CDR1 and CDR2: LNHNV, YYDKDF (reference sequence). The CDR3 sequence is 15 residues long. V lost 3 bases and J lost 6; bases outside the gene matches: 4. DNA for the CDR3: TGTGCCACCAGCAGGAGGACAGGGAGTAATTCACCCCTCCACTTT. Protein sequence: CATSRRTGSNSPLHF. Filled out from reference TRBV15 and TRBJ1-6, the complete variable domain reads DAMVIQNPRYQVTQFGKPVTLSCSQTLNHNVMYWYQQKSSQAPKLLFHYYDKDFNNEADTPDNFQSRRPNTSFCFLDIRSPGLGDTAMYLCATSRRTGSNSPLHFGNGTRLTVT.